One T cell receptor (beta chain) is described in this entry. After removal of 5 bases from V and 11 bases from J, the junction contained 9 bases not matched to a gene. The CDR3 is 13 amino acids. Germline values: CDR1 SGHNT, CDR2 YENEEA. The sample originates from a study of control samples from healthy donors and cancer patients. TCRdb's copy holds only in-frame clones and misses some; the assay was immunoSEQ multiplex PCR. The profile covers about 130,000 clones, with more than 80% appearing a single time and approximately 2.7% taken by the ten largest. This receptor was identified in a man between 18 and 35 years old in good health. Sequencing was done on a sample of blood. The J gene is TRBJ2-1, the V gene TRBV11-3; 7 nucleotides line up with TRBD2. The chain's CDR3 is CASSPTLAAQQFF. CDR3 nucleotides: TGTGCCAGCAGCCCCACCCTAGCGGCCCAGCAGTTCTTC.